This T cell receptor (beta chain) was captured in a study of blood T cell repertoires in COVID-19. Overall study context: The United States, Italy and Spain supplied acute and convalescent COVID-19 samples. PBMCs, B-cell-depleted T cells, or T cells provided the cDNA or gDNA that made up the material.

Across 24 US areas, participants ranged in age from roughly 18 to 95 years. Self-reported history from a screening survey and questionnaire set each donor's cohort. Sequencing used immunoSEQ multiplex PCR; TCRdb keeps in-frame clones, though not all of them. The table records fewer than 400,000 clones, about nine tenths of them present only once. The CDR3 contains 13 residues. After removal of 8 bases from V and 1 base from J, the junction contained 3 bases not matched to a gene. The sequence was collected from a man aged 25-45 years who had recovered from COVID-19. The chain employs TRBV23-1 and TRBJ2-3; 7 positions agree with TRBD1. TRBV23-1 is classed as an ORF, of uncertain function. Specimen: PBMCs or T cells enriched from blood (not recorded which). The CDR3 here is CASRQGGTDTQYF. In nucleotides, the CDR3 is TGCGCCAGCCGGCAGGGGGGCACAGATACGCAGTATTTT.